Listed below are T cell receptor beta chains from one sample, sequenced in a study of early stage breast cancer tumors. Data came from immunoSEQ multiplex PCR; TCRdb stores just in-frame clones and leaves some out. The sample includes about 24,000 clones, about 70% of them seen just once. The sample comprised breast tumor tissue. These receptors originate from a person between 55 and 70 years old with breast cancer. The CDR3 runs from the conserved cysteine through the conserved F or W. Each record gives: clone size, D gene, J gene, V gene, CDR3 DNA, CDR3 protein. The D gene is left open where the match is weak. The listing skips clone size in some rows; elsewhere it reads once, few, many or a size class.

clone size: NA
D gene: TRBD2
J gene: TRBJ2-1
V gene: TRBV4-3
CDR3 DNA: TGCGCCAGCAGCCCTATAGCGGGAGAGTTCAATGAGCAGTTCTTC
CDR3 protein: CASSPIAGEFNEQFF

clone size: NA
D gene: TRBD1
J gene: TRBJ2-7
V gene: TRBV6-6
CDR3 DNA: TGTGCCAGCAGTAACTCTGGGACAGGGAGCTACGAGCAGTACTTC
CDR3 protein: CASSNSGTGSYEQYF

clone size: NA
D gene: NA
J gene: TRBJ2-2
V gene: TRBV7-8
CDR3 DNA: TGTGCCAGCAGCCCGAGAACCGGGGAGCTGTTTTTT
CDR3 protein: CASSPRTGELFF

clone size: once
D gene: TRBD1
J gene: TRBJ1-3
V gene: TRBV30
CDR3 DNA: TGTGCCTGGACGACAGGGGGAAACACCATATATTTT
CDR3 protein: CAWTTGGNTIYF

clone size: NA
D gene: TRBD2
J gene: TRBJ2-1
V gene: TRBV29-1
CDR3 DNA: TGCAGCGTTGAATTTCGCTCCTATGGCGGGAGATCTTCCTACAATGAGCAGTTCTTC
CDR3 protein: CSVEFRSYGGRSSYNEQFF

clone size: medium-sized
D gene: TRBD1
J gene: TRBJ1-2
V gene: TRBV28
CDR3 DNA: TGTGCCAGCAAAACGGGACAGACTTTCTATGGCTACACCTTC
CDR3 protein: CASKTGQTFYGYTF

clone size: NA
D gene: TRBD1
J gene: TRBJ2-3
V gene: TRBV5-1
CDR3 DNA: TGCGCCAGCAGCTTAGGACAGGGGGATGCAGATACGCAGTATTTT
CDR3 protein: CASSLGQGDADTQYF

clone size: NA
D gene: NA
J gene: TRBJ2-4
V gene: TRBV11-2
CDR3 DNA: TGTGCCAGCAGCTTAGGGGGGCTAGCCAAAAACATTCAGTACTTC
CDR3 protein: CASSLGGLAKNIQYF

clone size: NA
D gene: NA
J gene: TRBJ1-3
V gene: TRBV1
CDR3 DNA: TGCACCAGCAGCCACCTGACAGGGTTGGGGGATTTTGTTGGAAACACCATATATTTT
CDR3 protein: CTSSHLTGLGDFVGNTIYF

clone size: once
D gene: NA
J gene: TRBJ1-1
V gene: TRBV18
CDR3 DNA: TGTGCCAGCTCACCATTGACCGGGATGAACACTGAAGCTTTCTTT
CDR3 protein: CASSPLTGMNTEAFF

clone size: many
D gene: NA
J gene: TRBJ1-4
V gene: TRBV30
CDR3 DNA: TGTGCCTGGAGTGTACTTCGGGAAAAACTGTTTTTT
CDR3 protein: CAWSVLREKLFF

clone size: NA
D gene: NA
J gene: TRBJ2-1
V gene: TRBV7-9
CDR3 DNA: TGTGCCAGCAGCTTAGGGGGGGGCTTGAATGAGCAGTTCTTC
CDR3 protein: CASSLGGGLNEQFF

clone size: NA
D gene: NA
J gene: TRBJ2-1
V gene: TRBV10-3
CDR3 DNA: TGTGCCATCAGGACGGACTTTGGCAATGAGCAGTTCTTC
CDR3 protein: CAIRTDFGNEQFF

clone size: NA
D gene: TRBD1
J gene: TRBJ1-1
V gene: TRBV7-2
CDR3 DNA: TGTGCCAGCAGCTCCCACAGGGGGACGGACACTGAAGCTTTCTTT
CDR3 protein: CASSSHRGTDTEAFF

clone size: NA
D gene: TRBD2
J gene: TRBJ2-2
V gene: TRBV18
CDR3 DNA: TGTGCCAGCTCACCAGGACTAGCGGGAGTTGGCACCGGGGAGCTGTTTTTT
CDR3 protein: CASSPGLAGVGTGELFF

clone size: NA
D gene: NA
J gene: TRBJ1-2
V gene: TRBV6-5
CDR3 DNA: TGTGCCAGCAGCACCGGGGTCGGAAGGGGCTACACCTTC
CDR3 protein: CASSTGVGRGYTF

clone size: few
D gene: TRBD1
J gene: TRBJ1-2
V gene: TRBV25-1
CDR3 DNA: TGTGCCAGCAGTCTGACAGGGGTCTATGGCTACACCTTC
CDR3 protein: CASSLTGVYGYTF

clone size: NA
D gene: NA
J gene: TRBJ1-2
V gene: TRBV29-1
CDR3 DNA: TGCAGCGTTGCCCCCCGGCGGGGGGGCTATGGCTACACCTTC
CDR3 protein: CSVAPRRGGYGYTF